Listed below are T cell receptor beta chains from one sample, sequenced in a study of blood T cell repertoires in COVID-19. The method was immunoSEQ multiplex PCR; TCRdb's version includes in-frame clones alone and lacks a portion of them. Counted here are roughly 500,000 clones, about 88% occurring once; the ten biggest clones make up around 7.9%. The specimen sequenced was PBMCs or T cells enriched from blood (not recorded which). These receptors were obtained from a woman in her sixties or seventies who had recovered from COVID-19. CDR3s include the opening cysteine and the closing phenylalanine or tryptophan. The D gene is left open where the match is weak. Expanded clones get a size class; other rows say once, few or many, or leave the size out.

TRBJ1-6 | NA | TRBV3-1/TRBV3-2 | NA | TGTGCCAGCAGCTTCCGGGGAGAGAATTCACCCCTCCACTTT | CASSFRGENSPLHF
TRBJ2-5 | NA | TRBV7-2 | NA | TGTGCCAGCAGCCAGGACTCCTGGGGGACCCAGTACTTC | CASSQDSWGTQYF
TRBJ2-1 | NA | TRBV7-2 | NA | TGTGCCAGCAGCTTAGGGCTAGCTAGCAATGAGCAGTTCTTC | CASSLGLASNEQFF
TRBJ1-6 | NA | TRBV13 | NA | TGTGCCAGCAGCTTATCCCCAGGGGCTATCAGTAATTCACCCCTCCACTTT | CASSLSPGAISNSPLHF
TRBJ1-1 | NA | TRBV6-5 | once | TGTGCCAGCAGCGTCCAGGGGAGCCCTGAAGCTTTCTTT | CASSVQGSPEAFF
TRBJ1-3 | NA | TRBV25-1 | NA | TGTGCCAGCGCCCCGGCAGGGGCGAACGGAAACACCATATATTTT | CASAPAGANGNTIYF
TRBJ2-5 | TRBD2 | TRBV4-1 | NA | TGCGCCAGCAGCCAAGGTCAACTAGCGGGGGGAGAGACCCAGTACTTC | CASSQGQLAGGETQYF
TRBJ1-6 | NA | TRBV9 | NA | TGTGCCAGCAGCGTAGAGAGTCAGGGCGGCTCACCCCTCCACTTT | CASSVESQGGSPLHF
TRBJ2-7 | NA | TRBV15 | NA | TGTGCCACCAGAGGGGAAGCAGGTCCCTACGAGCAGTACTTC | CATRGEAGPYEQYF
TRBJ1-2 | TRBD1 | TRBV19 | NA | TGTGCCAGTAGTACCGGGACAGGAATCTACACCTTC | CASSTGTGIYTF
TRBJ2-7 | TRBD1 | TRBV4-2 | NA | TGTGCCAGCAGCCAAGGGACCGGGACAGGGCTAAGCGAGCAGTACTTC | CASSQGTGTGLSEQYF
TRBJ1-2 | NA | TRBV27 | NA | TGTGCCAGCAGTTCGGACAGCGTCGATGGCTACACCTTC | CASSSDSVDGYTF
TRBJ1-2 | NA | TRBV30 | NA | TGTGCCTGGATGAGAGATTTTGGCTACACCTTC | CAWMRDFGYTF
TRBJ2-5 | TRBD1 | TRBV5-1 | NA | TGCGCCAGCAGCATTTCACCCCGGACAGGAGCGTACCAAGAGACCCAGTACTTC | CASSISPRTGAYQETQYF
TRBJ2-1 | NA | TRBV5-1 | NA | TGCGCCAGCAGCCTTCCCTACAATGAGCAGTTCTTC | CASSLPYNEQFF
TRBJ1-6 | NA | TRBV9 | NA | TGTGCCAGCAGCTCCCGGGATTCACCCCTCCACTTT | CASSSRDSPLHF
TRBJ2-7 | NA | TRBV6-5 | NA | TGTGCCAGCAGTTACCCCATGGGCCGCGAGCAGTACTTC | CASSYPMGREQYF
TRBJ1-2 | NA | TRBV21-1 | NA | TGTGCCAGCAGCAAAGTCGAGGACAGGGGGCTATGGGGCTACACCTTC | CASSKVEDRGLWGYTF
TRBJ1-6 | TRBD1 | TRBV2 | NA | TGTGCCAGCAGTGACAGGGGGATACCCCTCCACTTT | CASSDRGIPLHF
TRBJ2-1 | NA | TRBV9 | NA | TGTGCCAGCAGCGTATCCCCTTTGGCAATCAGAGGTTATGAGCAGTTCTTC | CASSVSPLAIRGYEQFF
TRBJ1-1 | TRBD1 | TRBV19 | once | TGTGCCAGTAGCGGAGACAGGGGGCGGCCAGCTTTCTTT | CASSGDRGRPAFF
TRBJ2-1 | TRBD2 | TRBV2 | NA | TGTGCCAGCAGTCCACTAGCGGGGGGGCGGTCCTACAATGAGCAGTTCTTC | CASSPLAGGRSYNEQFF
TRBJ1-1 | TRBD1 | TRBV5-8 | NA | TGTGCCAGCAGCACCGGACAGGGATGGGTTGAAGCTTTCTTT | CASSTGQGWVEAFF
TRBJ1-1 | NA | TRBV9 | NA | TGTGCCAGCAGCGCCGAGAGGCAGGGCCCAAACACTGAAGCTTTCTTT | CASSAERQGPNTEAFF
TRBJ1-5 | NA | TRBV7-2 | NA | TGTGCCAGCAGCTTAGTGGGGGGGGTGGATCAGCCCCAGCATTTT | CASSLVGGVDQPQHF
TRBJ2-3 | NA | TRBV6-5 | NA | TGTGCCAGCAGTTACATCGGCACAGATACGCAGTATTTT | CASSYIGTDTQYF
TRBJ1-2 | NA | TRBV6-5 | NA | TGTGCCAGCAGTTATGTGGACAACAACTATGGCTACACCTTC | CASSYVDNNYGYTF
TRBJ2-7 | TRBD1 | TRBV2 | NA | TGTGCCAGCAGTACAGACAGGGGGGCGTACTACGAGCAGTACTTC | CASSTDRGAYYEQYF
TRBJ2-7 | TRBD1 | TRBV4-1 | NA | TGCGCCAGCAGCCAACAGGGACAGGGGAGCTACGAGCAGTACTTC | CASSQQGQGSYEQYF
TRBJ1-2 | TRBD1 | TRBV9 | once | TGTGCCAGCAGCGTAGCGGGACAGCAGGACTATGGCTACACCTTC | CASSVAGQQDYGYTF
TRBJ2-3 | NA | TRBV5-6 | NA | TGTGCCAGCAGCTTGGGGGGGCTAGTACTTGGGCAGTATTTT | CASSLGGLVLGQYF
TRBJ1-2 | TRBD1 | TRBV4-1 | NA | TGCGCCAGCAGCCAAGGAGGGGCGACGTCACAGGGGGCCCAGAGGGGCTACACCTTC | CASSQGGATSQGAQRGYTF
TRBJ2-2 | TRBD2 | TRBV19 | NA | TGTGCCAGTAGTCTCGGGACTAGTGCACACCACACCGGGGAGCTGTTTTTT | CASSLGTSAHHTGELFF
TRBJ2-1 | TRBD2 | TRBV30 | NA | TGTGCCTGGAGTGTAATCGGCGGGGGGGGAAGTAATGAGCAGTTCTTC | CAWSVIGGGGSNEQFF
TRBJ1-4 | NA | TRBV5-1 | once | TGCGCCAGCAGCTTGGCCGACAGATCCAATGAAAAACTGTTTTTT | CASSLADRSNEKLFF
TRBJ1-3 | TRBD1 | TRBV2 | NA | TGTGCCAGCAGGGGGACAGGGCCCCTCGCTGGAAACACCATATATTTT | CASRGTGPLAGNTIYF
TRBJ1-2 | NA | TRBV12-5 | NA | TGTGCTAGTGGTTCCATCCCCCGCCGGACAAGGTTCGTTGTGGCCTTC | CASGSIPRRTRFVVAF